The 14 T cell receptor beta chains presented below share a single source sample, sequenced in a study of blood T cell repertoires in COVID-19. Libraries were prepared by immunoSEQ multiplex PCR; TCRdb keeps only in-frame clonotypes and omits some of them. The sample includes 25,000 to 35,000 clones, roughly 80% of them seen just once. Sequenced input: peripheral blood. The receptors here all came from a woman in her 70s with acute or convalescent COVID-19.

This clone is a singleton in its sample. V gene TRBV10-3 combines with J gene TRBJ2-1; 14 bases agree with TRBD2. The CDR3 consists of 14 residues. J gave up 7 bases and V 7 bases, and 3 bases lay outside the gene matches. From germline, CDR1 is ENHRY and CDR2 SYGVKD. The CDR3 sequence: CAIKRTSGGNEQFF. CDR3 in DNA: TGTGCCATCAAAAGGACTAGCGGGGGGAATGAGCAGTTCTTC.

V is TRBV9 and J is TRBJ2-7, with 7 positions matching TRBD2. Germline CDR1 reads SGDLS; CDR2 reads YYNGEE. The CDR3 covers 15 residues. V trimming: 4 bases; J trimming: 2 bases; junction bases outside the gene matches: 9. The CDR3 sequence is CASSPGGGIPYEQYF. In nucleotides, the CDR3 is TGTGCCAGCAGCCCGGGGGGAGGGATCCCCTACGAGCAGTACTTC. The full variable domain, with the rest looked up from reference TRBV9 and TRBJ2-7, is DSGVTQTPKHLITATGQRVTLRCSPRSGDLSVYWYQQSLDQGLQFLIQYYNGEERAKGNILERFSAQQFPDLHSELNLSSLELGDSALYFCASSPGGGIPYEQYFGPGTRLTVT.

In this sample, this clone turned up a few times. CDR3 amino acids: CASSLLLGGGEQFF. The CDR3 nucleotides are TGTGCCAGCAGTCTACTTCTTGGGGGCGGTGAGCAGTTCTTC. The V and J genes are TRBV28 and TRBJ2-1; D is perhaps TRBD1 (6 bases). This CDR3 comprises 14 residues. CDR1 is MDHEN, CDR2 SYDVKM, per germline. V lost 5 bases, J lost 9 bases, and 17 bases lay in between.

This clone was detected once. The rearrangement uses TRBV5-1 and TRBJ2-7, with D unclear. This CDR3 is built from 12 residues. Germline assignment: CDR1 SGHRS and CDR2 YFSETQ. V was cut by 1 base and J by 6 bases, with 8 bases left in between. The CDR3 bases are TGCGCCAGCAGCTTGACTGAGGCCGAGCAGTACTTC. It codes for CASSLTEAEQYF.

This chain links TRBV7-8 with TRBJ2-7; maybe TRBD2 (7 bases). This CDR3 region has 14 residues. Germline lookup yields CDR1 SGHVS and CDR2 FQNEAQ. V was cut by 0 bases and J by 4 bases, with 10 bases left in between. In nucleotides, the CDR3 is TGTGCCAGCAGCTTAGCGGGGGGGCCGTACGAGCAGTACTTC. Its translation is CASSLAGGPYEQYF.

The chain carries TRBV11-2 and TRBJ2-7, with 8 bases fitting TRBD2. Per the germline V gene, CDR1 is SGHAT and CDR2 is FQNNGV. J gave up 3 bases and V 5 bases, and 6 bases lay outside the gene matches. The CDR3 totals 14 residues. CDR3 in amino acids: CASSLRGGIYEQYF. The CDR3 DNA reads TGTGCCAGCAGCCTTCGGGGGGGTATCTACGAGCAGTACTTC.

The rearrangement links TRBV19 to TRBJ2-5; 7 bases are shared with TRBD1. V was clipped by 6 bases and J by 3 bases; unmatched bases: 4. The CDR3 runs 13 residues. CDR1 LNHDA and CDR2 SQIVND come from the germline V gene (reference sequence). The CDR3 DNA is TGTGCCAGTAGGAGCCAGGGGGAAGAGACCCAGTACTTC. Translation: CASRSQGEETQYF.

The chain joins TRBV9 to TRBJ2-3; no firm D call. CDR1 SGDLS and CDR2 YYNGEE come from the germline V gene. This CDR3 has 12 amino acids. The ends were cut back, 2 bases at V and 6 bases at J, with 7 bases in the middle. The CDR3 coding sequence is TGTGCCAGCAGCGTGCCTAGGGATACGCAGTATTTT. Amino acids: CASSVPRDTQYF.

Regarding this clone: One junction end does not reproduce the germline sequence, and a read error may be involved. The V and J genes are TRBV2 and TRBJ1-5; no clear D gene. From germline, CDR1 is SNHLY and CDR2 FYNNEI. The CDR3 sequence is 13 residues long. The CDR3 spells CASREGANQPQHF. The DNA for the CDR3 is TGTGCCAGCAGGGAAGGTGCGAATCAGCCCCAGCATTTT.

A few counts support this clone. The chain is built from TRBV18 and TRBJ2-2; TRBD1 might be the D (5 bases). The CDR3 has 14 residues. Trimming stripped 4 bases from V and 6 bases from J, with 12 bases between. Germline V lookup: CDR1 KGHSH, CDR2 LQKENI. CDR3 sequence reads: CASSLQGPPGELFF. In DNA form, the CDR3 reads TGTGCCAGCTCACTTCAGGGCCCTCCCGGGGAGCTGTTTTTT.

The chain combines TRBV2 with TRBJ2-3; no reliable D call. With 9 bases removed from V and 6 bases from J, the gap between germline ends came to 13 bases. The CDR3 has 12 amino acids. Per the germline V gene, CDR1 is SNHLY and CDR2 is FYNNEI. CDR3 loop: CASSRLTDTQYF. CDR3 nucleotide sequence: TGTGCCAGTAGCAGACTCACGGATACGCAGTATTTT.

The chain joins TRBV10-3 to TRBJ2-7; perhaps TRBD1 as D (6 bases). V lost 10 bases to trimming and J lost 3 bases, with 10 bases between them. Germline V gene sequence: CDR1 ENHRY, CDR2 SYGVKD. This CDR3 is built from 11 residues. The CDR3 DNA follows: TGTGCCACCGAGACAGGCTACGAGCAGTACTTC. Translation gives CATETGYEQYF.

This clone was detected a few times. V usage is TRBV3-1 (or the pseudogene TRBV3-2) and J usage is TRBJ1-5; D is perhaps TRBD1 (5 bases). The CDR3 is made up of 19 amino acids. V gave up 0 bases and J gave up 0 bases, with 18 bases separating them. Germline CDR1 is LGHDT and CDR2 is YNNKEL (reference sequence). The DNA of the CDR3 is TGTGCCAGCAGCCAAGACGATGGGGCGGGCGGGGATAGCAATCAGCCCCAGCATTTT. It codes for CASSQDDGAGGDSNQPQHF.

The genes are TRBV5-5 and TRBJ1-5, with D possibly matching TRBD1 (6 bases). The CDR3 spans 16 residues. Germline CDR1 is SGHKS and CDR2 is YYEKEE (reference sequence). V shed 1 base and J shed 6 bases, with 17 bases lying between them. CDR3 in DNA: TGTGCCAGCAGCTTGACAACCAGGGGCTCGGGTCAGCCCCAGCATTTT. Translated, it gives CASSLTTRGSGQPQHF.